The 18 T cell receptor beta chains reported below all come from one sample, sequenced in a study of blood T cells in healthy people across ages. A J-beta primer mix and a sample-barcoded 5' primer were used in a second PCR of roughly 6 to 12 cycles. From the 5' RACE reads, TCRdb called clonotypes with MiXCR, one entry per CDR3 protein. The sample holds about 1.4 million distinct CDR3 sequences, around 59% seen once. Sequencing used blood. The receptors were sampled from a man aged 18 to 30 in good health.

CDR3 DNA sequence: TGTGCCAGCAGCGCCCTTCCGTACCAGAACACTGAAGCTTTCTTT. This gives the protein CASSALPYQNTEAFF. The V and J genes are TRBV3-1 and TRBJ1-1; no firm D call. Per the germline V gene, CDR1 is LGHDT and CDR2 is YNNKEL (reference sequence). The CDR3 runs to 15 residues. Trimming shortened V by 5 bases and J by 1 base, and 14 bases separated the two germline ends.

The gene calls are TRBV4-1 and TRBJ2-7; D perhaps matches TRBD2 (5 bases). V gave up 4 bases and J gave up 0 bases, with 16 bases separating them. The V gene's germline CDR1 is MGHRA and CDR2 YSYEKL. The CDR3 sequence is 16 residues long. As DNA, the CDR3 is TGCGCCAGCAGCCCCGAGGCGCCGCGGGTCTCCTACGAGCAGTACTTC. It translates to CASSPEAPRVSYEQYF.

This chain links TRBV4-2 with TRBJ1-3; D not resolved. Trimming stripped 11 bases from V and 0 bases from J, with 14 bases between. Germline loops: CDR1 LGHNA, CDR2 YNFKEQ. The length of the CDR3 is 14 residues. This chain's CDR3 is CASNLQSSGNTIYF. As DNA, the CDR3 is TGTGCCTCTAACCTTCAGAGCTCTGGAAACACCATATATTTT.

The rearrangement uses TRBV2 and TRBJ1-1; D is perhaps TRBD1 (6 bases). Trimming took off 5 bases at V and 5 bases at J, with 15 bases between the two ends. The germline CDR1 and CDR2 sequences are SNHLY and FYNNEI. CDR3 size: 14 residues. DNA for the CDR3: TGTGCCAGCAGTTTCGAGGGGGGGAGGACTGAAGCTTTCTTT. This codes for CASSFEGGRTEAFF.

There are a few counts of this clonotype. The J gene is TRBJ1-5, the V gene TRBV5-6, with D possibly TRBD1 on 5 matching bases. Looked up from germline, CDR1 is SGHDT and CDR2 is YYEEEE. The length of the CDR3 is 15 residues. The V and J ends lost 4 bases and 1 base respectively, with 12 bases between them. DNA of the CDR3: TGTGCCAGCAGCCACGGGACCTTAAGCAATCAGCCCCAGCATTTT. Translating it yields CASSHGTLSNQPQHF. Together with reference TRBV5-6 and TRBJ1-5, the CDR3 gives the full variable domain: DAGVTQSPTHLIKTRGQQVTLRCSPKSGHDTVSWYQQALGQGPQFIFQYYEEEERQRGNFPDRFSGHQFPNYSSELNVNALLLGDSALYLCASSHGTLSNQPQHFGDGTRLSIL.

The chain is built from TRBV6-6 and TRBJ2-3, with D uncertain. The ends were cut back, 4 bases at V and 2 bases at J, with 10 bases in the middle. CDR3 length: 14 residues. The germline CDR1 and CDR2 sequences are MNHNY and SVGAGI (reference sequence). The CDR3 is CASSSPAPTDTQYF. The CDR3 DNA sequence: TGTGCCAGCAGTTCCCCCGCCCCCACAGATACGCAGTATTTT.

This chain links TRBV6-2 or TRBV6-3 with TRBJ2-7; D ambiguous. Trimming took off 7 bases at V and 2 bases at J, with 6 bases between the two ends. Germline V gene lookup returns CDR1 MNHEY and CDR2 SVGEGT. The CDR3 consists of 11 residues. CDR3 nucleotides: TGTGCCAGCAAATTTACCTACGAGCAGTACTTC. Amino acid sequence: CASKFTYEQYF.

A few counts support this clonotype. The chain is built from TRBV5-1 and TRBJ1-2, with D unclear. V lost 4 bases and J 7 bases, leaving 11 bases between the germline ends. This CDR3 has 12 amino acids. Germline CDR1 and CDR2: SGHRS and YFSETQ. CDR3 protein: CASSPYDGGYTF. Written as DNA, the CDR3 is TGCGCCAGCAGCCCCTACGATGGTGGCTACACCTTC. The variable domain in full, completed from reference TRBV5-1 and TRBJ1-2, reads KAGVTQTPRYLIKTRGQQVTLSCSPISGHRSVSWYQQTPGQGLQFLFEYFSETQRNKGNFPGRFSGRQFSNSRSEMNVSTLELGDSALYLCASSPYDGGYTFGSGTRLTVV.

The rearrangement joins TRBV7-9 to TRBJ2-4, with D perhaps assigned TRBD1 or TRBD2 (5 bases each). V was clipped by 5 bases and J by 2 bases, with 16 bases between them. The CDR3 loop spans 16 amino acids. Germline V lookup: CDR1 SEHNR, CDR2 FQNEAQ (reference sequence). CDR3 in DNA: TGTGCCAGCAGCCCCCCCTGGGGGTTGACCAAAAACATTCAGTACTTC. It codes for CASSPPWGLTKNIQYF.

The gene calls are TRBV27 and TRBJ2-4, with D perhaps TRBD1 or TRBD2 (6 bases each). The DNA end is a closer match to TRBJ2-7, so the J assignment may be wrong. The CDR3 loop spans 15 amino acids. CDR1 and CDR2 (germline): MNHEY, SMNVEV (reference sequence). CDR3 sequence: CASSLSLGGGHEQYF. In DNA form, the CDR3 reads TGTGCCAGCAGTTTATCGTTGGGGGGCGGCCACGAGCAGTACTTC.

The table lists this clonotype with a few counts. The CDR3 sequence is CASSKTSGSLTKNIQYF. The CDR3 coding sequence is TGTGCCAGCAGTAAGACTAGCGGGAGTTTGACCAAAAACATTCAGTACTTC. The chain uses TRBV12-3 or TRBV12-4 and TRBJ2-4; TRBD2 agrees at 12 bases. The CDR3 has 17 amino acids. V lost 5 bases and J lost 2; bases outside the gene matches: 7.

In DNA form, the CDR3 reads TGTGCCAGCAGCCAAGGGACTTTCAGTGAGCAGTTCTTC. The encoded protein is CASSQGTFSEQFF. The chain has TRBV14 and TRBJ2-1, with TRBD2 as a possible D gene (5 bases). V was cut by 1 base and J by 9 bases, with 10 bases left in between. The CDR3 length is 13 residues. Germline CDR1 is SGHDN and CDR2 is FVKESK.

The chain couples TRBV6-2 or TRBV6-3 to TRBJ2-2; 8 bases are shared with TRBD2. With V trimmed by 0 bases and J by 4 bases, 7 bases remained unmatched. Germline V lookup: CDR1 MNHEY, CDR2 SVGEGT. The CDR3 covers 17 residues. The CDR3 bases are TGTGCCAGCAGTTACTCCGGGGGGGGGCGCGGCACCGGGGAGCTGTTTTTT. This translates into CASSYSGGGRGTGELFF.

V and J are TRBV11-2 and TRBJ2-2, with D possibly matching TRBD1 (5 bases). The CDR3 loop spans 19 amino acids. CDR1 is SGHAT, CDR2 FQNNGV, per germline. V lost 1 base and J 0 bases, leaving 18 bases between the germline ends. This CDR3 reads CASSLVTYSDRSNTGELFF. As DNA, the CDR3 is TGTGCCAGCAGCTTAGTTACCTATTCCGACAGATCGAACACCGGGGAGCTGTTTTTT. The full variable domain, in which reference TRBV11-2 and TRBJ2-2 provide the parts outside the CDR3, is EAGVAQSPRYKIIEKRQSVAFWCNPISGHATLYWYQQILGQGPKLLIQFQNNGVVDDSQLPKDRFSAERLKGVDSTLKIQPAKLEDSAVYLCASSLVTYSDRSNTGELFFGEGSRLTVL.

The genes are TRBV27 and TRBJ2-7, with D perhaps matching TRBD1 or TRBD2 (6 bases each). Trimming stripped 5 bases from V and 2 bases from J, with 10 bases between. Germline V gene data show CDR1 as MNHEY and CDR2 as SMNVEV (reference sequence). CDR3 length equals 13 residues. The CDR3 nucleotides read TGTGCCAGCAGTAGGCGGGACACCTACGAGCAGTACTTC. Residues: CASSRRDTYEQYF.

V gene TRBV15 combines with J gene TRBJ2-1; TRBD1 aligns across 9 bases. The length of the CDR3 is 16 residues. CDR1 is LNHNV, CDR2 YYDKDF, per germline (reference sequence). The trim removed 4 bases at V and 11 bases at J, leaving 15 bases unmatched. For the CDR3, the DNA is TGTGCCACCAGCACCACCATCGACAGGGGGGGTAGGAAGCAGTTCTTC. Its protein is CATSTTIDRGGRKQFF.

J is TRBJ2-7 and V is TRBV24-1; no reliable D call. The ends were cut back, 5 bases at V and 5 bases at J, with 6 bases in the middle. Germline V gene lookup returns CDR1 KGHDR and CDR2 SFDVKD. The CDR3 sequence is 11 residues long. The CDR3 DNA reads TGTGCCACCAGTGCCCTCGACGAGCAGTACTTC. Translated, it gives CATSALDEQYF.

This chain connects TRBV4-3 to TRBJ2-5; D assignment may be TRBD1 or TRBD2 (5 bases each). Germline lookup yields CDR1 LGHNA and CDR2 YSLEER. Trimming cost V 4 bases and J 0 bases, with 12 bases left between them. This CDR3 has 15 residues. The DNA for the CDR3 is TGCGCCAGCAGCCCGGGACCGTCGTACCAAGAGACCCAGTACTTC. This codes for CASSPGPSYQETQYF.